One TCR beta chain is described in this entry. Its antigen is not yet known. No much larger clonotype is one base removed from it; base qualities were not supplied. The source of the sample is a study of CD8 T cells in ankylosing spondylitis (dated by TCRdb to about 2017). Looking at the study overall: The study set out to find disease-linked TCR variants by profiling T cell receptor beta repertoires in ankylosing spondylitis patients and healthy donors. The whole study cohort included about a hundred healthy donors and 25 or so ankylosing spondylitis patients. Peripheral blood was sampled, and synovial fluid was additionally collected from ankylosing spondylitis patients. Points the paper makes about the study in general: Some of the motif variants had been reported before in the synovial fluid and blood of reactive arthritis patients, a finding that suggests common disease-initiation mechanisms. A TCR beta motif made up of several highly homologous amino acid variants appeared to be characteristic of blood from ankylosing spondylitis patients. A CD8+ phenotype was shown by the disease-linked clones, which were found at relatively low frequencies in peripheral blood. Significant enrichment of the disease-linked clones was reported in matched synovial fluid samples from ankylosing spondylitis patients.

Trimming at the junction amounts to 7 bases on V and 0 bases on J, and the germline ends lie 16 bases apart. The CDR3 runs 16 amino acids, cysteine and phenylalanine included. Just the 48-base CDR3 DNA is kept, in frame starting at base 1. From the germline V gene, CDR1 is SGHVS and CDR2 is FQNEAQ. The sequencer was an Illumina HiSeq 2500. TCR beta libraries were prepared by quantitative 5'-RACE with molecular barcodes. From the authors' description of their analysis: To identify disease-linked TCR variants, a new computational method was used, one built on a probabilistic model of VDJ rearrangement. TCRdb applied fastp at Q25 and MiXCR to the public reads, then kept only in-frame beta chains. Every entry covers one CDR3 protein and lists the most common genes and DNA from its rows. The V and J calls here are based on TCRdb, not the publication. This sample is represented by hundreds of thousands of distinct CDR3 sequences; more than 25% of them were singletons. The leading ten clones occupy under 0.9% of the sample.

The TCR sequence derives from a male donor with ankylosing spondylitis. Sequences were obtained from blood, either unsorted or a sorted T cell fraction (not recorded which). Recombination connected TRBV7-8 to TRBJ1-3, with the identity of the D gene unclear. In nucleotide form, the sequence is TGTGCCAGCAAACCTATTTCCCCTCTCTCTGGAAACACCATATATTTT. Its protein product is CASKPISPLSGNTIYF.